This TCR beta chain was sequenced for a study of a mutant IDH1 vaccine in newly diagnosed glioma. Overall study: Across weeks 1, 3, 5, 7, 11, 15, 19 and 23, patients received a vaccination each time, eight in all.

This clone was found a few times. Its antigen is still unknown. Clones were sequenced by immunoSEQ multiplex PCR, and TCRdb holds only the in-frame ones, with some missing. The sample has roughly 70,000 clones, 65% to 85% seen once; the top ten hold approximately 9.5%. CDR3 length: 15 amino acids. Germline V gene lookup returns CDR1 MNHEY and CDR2 SVGAGI. Trimming at V came to 4 bases and at J to 3 bases, leaving 5 bases not matched to a gene. Noted time point: week 11, during vaccination. One vaccine dose held 300 ug of mutant IDH1 20-mer peptide and came with topical imiquimod. This receptor was obtained from a woman aged 45-65 years with glioma. Material: PBMCs, obtained from a glioma patient whose treatment included an IDH1 peptide vaccine. This sequence joins TRBV6-5 and TRBJ2-3, with 9 bases fitting TRBD2. In nucleotides, the CDR3 is TGTGCCAGCAGTTTTAGCGGGGGTGAGACAGATACGCAGTATTTT. It yields the protein CASSFSGGETDTQYF.